These 7 T cell receptor beta chains share one sample of origin, sequenced in a study of blood T cells in healthy people across ages. Combining a sample-barcoded 5' primer with a J-beta primer mix, a second PCR ran for about 6 to 11 cycles. MiXCR was run by TCRdb on the 5' RACE reads, yielding one entry per CDR3 protein. This sample has about a million distinct CDR3 sequences, with 35% to 40% found just once. Sequenced sample: blood. The receptors stem from a man between 18 and 35 years old in good health.

This clonotype was seen more than once but under ten times. The CDR3 DNA sequence: TGCAGTGCTTTTGGGACCAACCAAGAGACCCAGTTCTTC. Protein sequence: CSAFGTNQETQFF. The gene calls are TRBV20-1 and TRBJ2-5; D may be TRBD1 or TRBD2 (5 bases each). The assigned J gene may be wrong: the sequence end matches TRBJ2-1 better. Per germline, CDR1 DFQATT and CDR2 SNEGSKA (reference sequence). CDR3 length equals 13 residues.

The chain carries TRBV6-1 and TRBJ2-3; D gene uncertain. The CDR3 is 14 amino acids. V was clipped by 2 bases and J by 0 bases, with 6 bases between them. Germline CDR1 is MNHNS and CDR2 is SASEGT. For the CDR3, the DNA is TGTGCCAGCAGTGAACTAGAAAGCACAGATACGCAGTATTTT. As protein: CASSELESTDTQYF.

The rearrangement joins TRBV2 to TRBJ2-6; D ambiguous. This CDR3 contains 14 residues. Germline assignment: CDR1 SNHLY and CDR2 FYNNEI. V was cut by 10 bases and J by 0 bases, with 10 bases left in between. This CDR3 reads CATRPVSGANVLTF. For the CDR3, the DNA is TGTGCCACCCGGCCCGTCTCTGGGGCCAACGTCCTGACTTTC.

This clonotype has more than one count but fewer than ten. The V call is TRBV12-3 or TRBV12-4, the J call TRBJ2-5; 8 nucleotides line up with TRBD1. The assigned J gene may be wrong: the sequence end matches TRBJ2-7 better. The CDR3 covers 14 residues. CDR3 residues: CASSTDRVGVEQYF. In DNA, the CDR3 is TGTGCCAGCAGCACGGACAGGGTCGGGGTCGAGCAGTACTTC.

Comment on this clonotype: The junction shows a germline mismatch at one end, possibly a read error. The CDR3 region is CASSRSTGTYNERFF. In DNA, the CDR3 is TGTGCCAGCAGCCGATCGACAGGGACCTACAATGAGCGGTTCTTC. The chain links TRBV6-5 to TRBJ2-1; 7 positions agree with TRBD1. This CDR3 has 15 residues. From germline, CDR1 is MNHEY and CDR2 SVGAGI.

CDR3: CASSPDTRERCTF. CDR3 in DNA: TGTGCCAGCAGTCCTGACACTCGAGAAAGGTGCACCTTC. The J gene is TRBJ1-2, the V gene TRBV27; D is unclear. The CDR3 has 13 amino acids. Germline V lookup: CDR1 MNHEY, CDR2 SMNVEV (reference sequence). The ends were cut back, 5 bases at V and 13 bases at J, with 20 bases in the middle.

The CDR3 spells CASEGGLFGYTF. CDR3 DNA: TGTGCCAGCGAAGGGGGGCTTTTTGGCTACACCTTC. The chain links TRBV12-3 or TRBV12-4 to TRBJ1-2; D might be TRBD1 (6 bases). This CDR3 spans 12 amino acids. V was shortened by 8 bases and J by 7 bases, with 14 bases between the two germline ends.